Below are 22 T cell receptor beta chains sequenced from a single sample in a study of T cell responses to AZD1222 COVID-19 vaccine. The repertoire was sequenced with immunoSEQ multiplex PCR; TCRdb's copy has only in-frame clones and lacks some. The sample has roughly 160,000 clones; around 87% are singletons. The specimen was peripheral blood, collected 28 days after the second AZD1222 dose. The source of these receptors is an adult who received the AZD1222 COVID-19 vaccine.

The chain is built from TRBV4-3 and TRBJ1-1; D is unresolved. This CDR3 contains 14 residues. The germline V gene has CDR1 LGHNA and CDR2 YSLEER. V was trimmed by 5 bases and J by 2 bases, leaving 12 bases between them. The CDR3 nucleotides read TGCGCCAGCAGCTTGCGTACGGACAACACTGAAGCTTTCTTT. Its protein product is CASSLRTDNTEAFF.

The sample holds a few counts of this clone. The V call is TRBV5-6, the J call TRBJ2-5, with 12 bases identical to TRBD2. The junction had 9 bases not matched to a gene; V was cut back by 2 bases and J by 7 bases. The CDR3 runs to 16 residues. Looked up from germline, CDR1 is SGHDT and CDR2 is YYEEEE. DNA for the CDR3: TGTGCCAGCAGCTTATGGGGGACTAGCGGGTTCGGGACCCAGTACTTC. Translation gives CASSLWGTSGFGTQYF.

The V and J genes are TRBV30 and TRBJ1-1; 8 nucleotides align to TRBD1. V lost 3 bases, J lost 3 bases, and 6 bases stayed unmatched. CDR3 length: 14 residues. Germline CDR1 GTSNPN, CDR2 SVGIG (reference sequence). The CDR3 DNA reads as TGTGCCTGGAGGGACAGGGAATACTACACTGAAGCTTTCTTT. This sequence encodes CAWRDREYYTEAFF. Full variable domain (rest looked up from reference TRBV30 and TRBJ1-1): SQTIHQWPATLVQPVGSPLSLECTVEGTSNPNLYWYRQAAGRGLQLLFYSVGIGQISSEVPQNLSASRPQDRQFILSSKKLLLSDSGFYLCAWRDREYYTEAFFGQGTRLTVV.

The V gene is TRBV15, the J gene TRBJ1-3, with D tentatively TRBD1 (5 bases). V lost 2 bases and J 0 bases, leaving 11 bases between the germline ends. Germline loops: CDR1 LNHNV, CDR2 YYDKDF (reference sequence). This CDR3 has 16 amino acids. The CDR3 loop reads CATSRSTGHSGNTIYF. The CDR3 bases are TGTGCCACCAGCAGATCAACAGGACACTCTGGAAACACCATATATTTT.

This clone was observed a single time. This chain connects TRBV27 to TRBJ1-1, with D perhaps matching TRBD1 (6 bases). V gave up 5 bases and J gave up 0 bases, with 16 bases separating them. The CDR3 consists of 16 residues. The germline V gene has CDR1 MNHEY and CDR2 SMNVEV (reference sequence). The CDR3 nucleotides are TGTGCCAGCAGTCCCCGACAGGTGGGGATGAACACTGAAGCTTTCTTT. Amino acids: CASSPRQVGMNTEAFF.

CDR3 coding DNA: TGTGCCAGCAGCCAAGGGGCCCCTGGAAACACCATATATTTT. Its protein product is CASSQGAPGNTIYF. The V and J genes are TRBV3-1 (or the pseudogene TRBV3-2) and TRBJ1-3; D gene unclear. CDR3 length equals 14 residues. Trimming pared 1 base from V and 2 bases from J, leaving 6 bases between. Germline CDR1 is LGHDT and CDR2 is YNNKEL (reference sequence).

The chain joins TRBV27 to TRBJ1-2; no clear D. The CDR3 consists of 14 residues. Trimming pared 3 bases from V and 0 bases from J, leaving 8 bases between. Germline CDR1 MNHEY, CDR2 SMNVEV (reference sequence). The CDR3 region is CASSLRGANYGYTF. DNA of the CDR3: TGTGCCAGCAGTTTGCGGGGAGCTAACTATGGCTACACCTTC.

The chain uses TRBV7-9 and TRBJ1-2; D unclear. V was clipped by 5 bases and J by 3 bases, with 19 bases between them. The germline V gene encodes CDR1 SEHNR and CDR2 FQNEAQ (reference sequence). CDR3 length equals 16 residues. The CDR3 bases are TGTGCCAGCAGCCCCCCCGACAAGGGTGATCACTATGGCTACACCTTC. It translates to CASSPPDKGDHYGYTF. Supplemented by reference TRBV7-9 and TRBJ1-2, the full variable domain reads DTGVSQNPRHKITKRGQNVTFRCDPISEHNRLYWYRQTLGQGPEFLTYFQNEAQLEKSRLLSDRFSAERPKGSFSTLEIQRTEQGDSAMYLCASSPPDKGDHYGYTFGSGTRLTVV.

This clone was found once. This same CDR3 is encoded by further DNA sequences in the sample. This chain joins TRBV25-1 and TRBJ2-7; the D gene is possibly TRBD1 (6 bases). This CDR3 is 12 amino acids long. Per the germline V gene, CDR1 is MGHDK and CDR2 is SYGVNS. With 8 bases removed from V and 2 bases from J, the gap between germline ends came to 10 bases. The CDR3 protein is CASATGAYEQYF. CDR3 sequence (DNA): TGTGCCAGCGCGACAGGAGCCTACGAGCAGTACTTC.

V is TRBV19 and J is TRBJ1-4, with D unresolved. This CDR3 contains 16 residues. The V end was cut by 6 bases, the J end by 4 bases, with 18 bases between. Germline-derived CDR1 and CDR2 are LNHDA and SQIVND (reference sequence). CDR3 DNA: TGTGCCAGTAGAGTGAGTCCAGTTAAATTTAATGAAAAACTGTTTTTT. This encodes CASRVSPVKFNEKLFF.

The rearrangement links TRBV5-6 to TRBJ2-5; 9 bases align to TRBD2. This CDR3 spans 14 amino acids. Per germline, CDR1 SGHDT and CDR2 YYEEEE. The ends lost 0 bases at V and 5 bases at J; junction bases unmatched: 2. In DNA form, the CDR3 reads TGTGCCAGCAGCTTGGTAGCGGGGGCGGAGACCCAGTACTTC. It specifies CASSLVAGAETQYF.

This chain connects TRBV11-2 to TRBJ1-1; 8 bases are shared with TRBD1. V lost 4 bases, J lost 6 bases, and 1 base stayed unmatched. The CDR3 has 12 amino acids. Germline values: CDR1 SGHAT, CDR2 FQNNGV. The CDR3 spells CASSWTGSEAFF. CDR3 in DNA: TGTGCCAGCAGCTGGACAGGGTCTGAAGCTTTCTTT.

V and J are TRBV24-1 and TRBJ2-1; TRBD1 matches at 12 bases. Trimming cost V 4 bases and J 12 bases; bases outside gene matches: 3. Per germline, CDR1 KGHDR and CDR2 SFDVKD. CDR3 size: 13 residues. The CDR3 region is CATSEGDRGRQFF. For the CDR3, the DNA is TGTGCCACCAGTGAGGGGGACAGGGGGCGGCAGTTCTTC.

The CDR3 region is CASNQENTEAFF. Written as DNA, the CDR3 is TGTGCCAGCAACCAGGAAAACACTGAAGCTTTCTTT. The gene calls are TRBV3-1 (or the pseudogene TRBV3-2) and TRBJ1-1; D is uncertain. V was cut by 7 bases and J by 2 bases, with 8 bases left in between. The length of the CDR3 is 12 residues. Germline CDR1 is LGHDT and CDR2 is YNNKEL (reference sequence).

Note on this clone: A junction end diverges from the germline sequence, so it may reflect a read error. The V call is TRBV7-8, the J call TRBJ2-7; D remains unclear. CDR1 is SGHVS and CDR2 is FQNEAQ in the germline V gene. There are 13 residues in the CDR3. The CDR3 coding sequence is TGTGCCAGCAGCCTTACTGTCTCCCACGAGCAGTACTTC. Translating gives CASSLTVSHEQYF.

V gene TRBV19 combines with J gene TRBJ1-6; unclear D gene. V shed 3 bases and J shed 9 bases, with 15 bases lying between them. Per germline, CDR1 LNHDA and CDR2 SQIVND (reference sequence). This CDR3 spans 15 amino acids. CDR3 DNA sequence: TGTGCCAGTAGTATCGGGTCGGGTTTCCGTTCACCCCTCCACTTT. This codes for CASSIGSGFRSPLHF.

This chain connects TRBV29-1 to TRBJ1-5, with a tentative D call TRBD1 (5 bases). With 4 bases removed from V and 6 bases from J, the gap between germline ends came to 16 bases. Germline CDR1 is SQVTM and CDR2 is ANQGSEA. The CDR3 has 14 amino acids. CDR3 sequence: CSVAEALGGQPQHF. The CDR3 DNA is TGCAGCGTTGCGGAGGCTTTGGGGGGTCAGCCCCAGCATTTT.

DNA for the CDR3: TGCGCCAGCAGCTTTGAGGGACAGGCACCCCTCCACTTT. Its protein product is CASSFEGQAPLHF. The chain is built from TRBV5-1 and TRBJ1-6, with 8 bases aligning to TRBD1. V lost 2 bases, J lost 11 bases, and 3 bases stayed unmatched. The germline gives CDR1 SGHRS, CDR2 YFSETQ. The CDR3 length is 13 residues.

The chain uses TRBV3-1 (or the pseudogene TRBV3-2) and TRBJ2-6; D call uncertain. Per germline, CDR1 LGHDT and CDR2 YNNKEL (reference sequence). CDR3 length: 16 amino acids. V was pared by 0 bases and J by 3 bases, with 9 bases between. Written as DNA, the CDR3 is TGTGCCAGCAGCCAAGATAAGGTTTTTGGGGCCAACGTCCTGACTTTC. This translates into CASSQDKVFGANVLTF.

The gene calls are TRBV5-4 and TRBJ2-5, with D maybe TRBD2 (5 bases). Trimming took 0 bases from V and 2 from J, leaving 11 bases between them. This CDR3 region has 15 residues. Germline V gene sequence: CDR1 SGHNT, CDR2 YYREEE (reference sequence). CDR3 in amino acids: CASSLVASGQETQYF. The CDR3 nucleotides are TGTGCCAGCAGCTTGGTAGCCTCGGGGCAAGAGACCCAGTACTTC.

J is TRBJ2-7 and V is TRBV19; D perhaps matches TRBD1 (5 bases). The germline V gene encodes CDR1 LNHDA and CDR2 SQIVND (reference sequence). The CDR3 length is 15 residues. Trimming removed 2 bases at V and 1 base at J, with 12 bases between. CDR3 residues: CASSIPAGPSYEQYF. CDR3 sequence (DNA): TGTGCCAGTAGTATACCCGCAGGGCCGTCCTACGAGCAGTACTTC.

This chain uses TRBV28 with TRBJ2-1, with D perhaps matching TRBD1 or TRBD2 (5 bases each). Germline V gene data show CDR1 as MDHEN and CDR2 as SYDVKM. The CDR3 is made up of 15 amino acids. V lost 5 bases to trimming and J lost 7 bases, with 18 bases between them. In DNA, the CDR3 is TGTGCCAGCAGTGACCCGGGACGGGCGTTAAATGAGCAGTTCTTC. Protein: CASSDPGRALNEQFF. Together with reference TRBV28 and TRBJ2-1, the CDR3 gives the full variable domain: DVKVTQSSRYLVKRTGEKVFLECVQDMDHENMFWYRQDPGLGLRLIYFSYDVKMKEKGDIPEGYSVSREKKERFSLILESASTNQTSMYLCASSDPGRALNEQFFGPGTRLTVL.